This T cell receptor (beta chain) was captured in a study of cytomegalovirus exposure and HLA in healthy donors. Study-level background: Earlier work reported 110 million or so unique TCR beta sequences from about 170 million T cells. General study findings and limits: Highly shared variants forming one cluster were likely a sequencing artifact. Indistinguishable V segments such as TRBV6-2 and TRBV6-3 were excluded. Prior analysis indicated that the majority of TCR beta V segments exhibited productivity approximately 90% or approximately 30% of the time.

Germline V gene data show CDR1 as SGHAT and CDR2 as FQNNGV. The CDR3 extends over 16 amino acids. Trimming at V came to 1 base and at J to 0 bases, leaving 1 base not matched to a gene. Points on this clone: What it binds is not known.

PCR employed 60 Vbeta and 13 Jbeta primers. TCRdb keeps only in-frame clones here, not all; method: immunoSEQ multiplex PCR. This sample's table has more than 50,000 clones. This sequence was found in a man between 18 and 35 years old in good health and CMV-seropositive. V gene TRBV11-2 combines with J gene TRBJ2-1; TRBD1 agrees at 9 bases. The specimen sequenced was PBMCs. CDR3 coding DNA: TGTGCCAGCAGCTTAGGACAGGGGGACTCCTACAATGAGCAGTTCTTC. It specifies CASSLGQGDSYNEQFF. Drawing the rest from reference TRBV11-2 and TRBJ2-1, the complete variable domain is EAGVAQSPRYKIIEKRQSVAFWCNPISGHATLYWYQQILGQGPKLLIQFQNNGVVDDSQLPKDRFSAERLKGVDSTLKIQPAKLEDSAVYLCASSLGQGDSYNEQFFGPGTRLTVL.